This T cell receptor (beta chain) stems from a study of Graves' ophthalmopathy and Graves' hyperthyroidism. CDR1 is SGHAT, CDR2 FQDESV, per germline (reference sequence). The ends were cut back, 9 bases at V and 1 base at J, with 18 bases in the middle. The CDR3 has 16 amino acids. This clonotype was seen ten or more times. Investigators amplified TCR beta CDR3 regions from RNA transcripts. Second-round multiplex PCR followed a first-round RT-PCR using HTBI primers. MiXCR, applied by TCRdb to the multiplex PCR reads, yields one record per CDR3 protein. This table holds roughly 420,000 distinct CDR3 sequences, around 20% found once.

The TCR originated in a woman between 18 and 29 years old with stable Graves' hyperthyroidism. The chain employs TRBV11-1 and TRBJ2-2; perhaps TRBD2 as D (6 bases). Sequencing was carried out using peripheral blood. In DNA, the CDR3 is TGTGCCAGACCGAGGGCAGCGGGTGAGAACACCGGGGAGCTGTTTTTT. It specifies CARPRAAGENTGELFF.